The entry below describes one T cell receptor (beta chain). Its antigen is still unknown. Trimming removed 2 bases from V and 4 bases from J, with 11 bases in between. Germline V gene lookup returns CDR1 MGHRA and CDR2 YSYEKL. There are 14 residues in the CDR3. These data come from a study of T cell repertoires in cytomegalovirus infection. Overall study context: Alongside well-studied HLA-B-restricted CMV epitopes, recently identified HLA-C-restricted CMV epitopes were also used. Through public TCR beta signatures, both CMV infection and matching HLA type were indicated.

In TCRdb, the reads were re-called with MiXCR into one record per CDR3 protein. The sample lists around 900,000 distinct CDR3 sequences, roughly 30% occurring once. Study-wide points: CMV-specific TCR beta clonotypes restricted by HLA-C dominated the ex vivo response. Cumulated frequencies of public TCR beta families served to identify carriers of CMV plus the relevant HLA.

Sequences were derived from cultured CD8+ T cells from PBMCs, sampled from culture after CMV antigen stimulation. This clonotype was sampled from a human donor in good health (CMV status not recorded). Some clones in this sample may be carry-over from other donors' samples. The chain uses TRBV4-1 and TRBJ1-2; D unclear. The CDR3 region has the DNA TGCGCCAGCAGCCAACAGGCAGAGGGCTATGGCTACACCTTC. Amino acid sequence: CASSQQAEGYGYTF.